One sample yielded the 9 T cell receptor beta chains listed below, sequenced in a study of blood T cell repertoires in COVID-19. Repertoires were generated with immunoSEQ multiplex PCR, while TCRdb's copy carries only in-frame clones and drops some. Of fewer than 350,000 clones in the sample, under 90% were seen once. The sample taken for sequencing was peripheral blood. These receptor sequences come from a woman between 55 and 75 years old with active or convalescent COVID-19.

The J gene is TRBJ2-1, the V gene TRBV4-3, with 9 bases identical to TRBD2. CDR1 and CDR2 from the germline V gene are LGHNA and YSLEER. The length of the CDR3 is 15 residues. Trimming took 4 bases from V and 8 from J; bases not matched to a gene: 9. CDR3: CASSLSGGHADEQFF. The CDR3, as DNA: TGCGCCAGCAGCCTCAGCGGGGGGCACGCAGATGAGCAGTTCTTC.

The chain has TRBV24-1 and TRBJ1-2, with a tentative D call TRBD1 (6 bases). V was pared by 3 bases and J by 8 bases, with 24 bases between. From germline, CDR1 is KGHDR and CDR2 SFDVKD. The CDR3 is made up of 17 amino acids. The CDR3 spells CATSDPLLGGRGGGYTF. Here the CDR3 DNA reads TGTGCCACCAGTGATCCCCTCCTGGGGGGGCGGGGTGGAGGCTACACCTTC.

The V call is TRBV6-4, the J call TRBJ1-5; 7 positions match TRBD1. J gave up 2 bases and V 6 bases, and 1 base lay outside the gene matches. CDR3 size: 13 residues. Germline assignment: CDR1 MRHNA and CDR2 SNTAGT. The CDR3 nucleotides read TGTGCCAGCAGCCAGGGGGGCAATCAGCCCCAGCATTTT. Its protein product is CASSQGGNQPQHF.

The chain carries TRBV2 and TRBJ1-6; D call uncertain. The germline gives CDR1 SNHLY, CDR2 FYNNEI. The CDR3 consists of 15 residues. The V end was cut by 5 bases, the J end by 5 bases, with 13 bases between. Here the CDR3 reads CASSSGARDNSPLHF. CDR3 DNA: TGTGCCAGCAGTTCTGGAGCCAGAGATAATTCACCCCTCCACTTT.

The genes are TRBV28 and TRBJ1-1, with no clear D. The V gene lost 7 bases and the J gene lost 9 bases, with 27 bases spanning the gap. Germline CDR1 reads MDHEN; CDR2 reads SYDVKM. The CDR3 is 16 amino acids. The DNA of the CDR3 is TGTGCCAGCACCACCAAAGGCCCTGGGCTAAGCCGTCAAGCTTTCTTT. It yields the protein CASTTKGPGLSRQAFF. Full variable domain (outside the CDR3, taken from reference TRBV28 and TRBJ1-1): DVKVTQSSRYLVKRTGEKVFLECVQDMDHENMFWYRQDPGLGLRLIYFSYDVKMKEKGDIPEGYSVSREKKERFSLILESASTNQTSMYLCASTTKGPGLSRQAFFGQGTRLTVV.

The chain combines TRBV6-6 with TRBJ1-1; D is perhaps TRBD1 (5 bases). The CDR3 is 13 residues long. The germline CDR1 and CDR2 sequences are MNHNY and SVGAGI (reference sequence). V was trimmed by 4 bases and J by 1 base, leaving 7 bases between them. Written as DNA, the CDR3 is TGTGCCAGCAGTTTGACAGAGAACACTGAAGCTTTCTTT. Translated, it gives CASSLTENTEAFF.

The chain links TRBV7-9 to TRBJ2-7, with D uncertain. V was cut by 4 bases and J by 0 bases, with 10 bases left in between. CDR1 is SEHNR and CDR2 is FQNEAQ in the germline V gene (reference sequence). The CDR3 contains 14 residues. The CDR3 here is CASSSLVGSYEQYF. The DNA of the CDR3 is TGTGCCAGCAGCTCCTTGGTCGGCTCCTACGAGCAGTACTTC.

The chain links TRBV6-6 to TRBJ1-1; TRBD1 matches at 9 bases. The CDR3 covers 14 residues. The germline V gene encodes CDR1 MNHNY and CDR2 SVGAGI (reference sequence). The CDR3 loop reads CQTRDRDMNTEAFF. CDR3 coding DNA: TGTCAGACCCGGGACAGGGATATGAACACTGAAGCTTTCTTT.

This clone was seen only once. The chain uses TRBV2 and TRBJ1-5; the D is unclear. The V end lost 6 bases, the J end lost 5 bases, and 11 bases lay between the germline ends. The germline V gene has CDR1 SNHLY and CDR2 FYNNEI. The CDR3 extends over 13 amino acids. CDR3 sequence reads: CASRRAEDQPQHF. The CDR3 DNA is TGTGCCAGCAGGAGGGCGGAGGATCAGCCCCAGCATTTT. The full variable domain, its missing parts supplied by reference TRBV2 and TRBJ1-5, is EPEVTQTPSHQVTQMGQEVILRCVPISNHLYFYWYRQILGQKVEFLVSFYNNEISEKSEIFDDQFSVERPDGSNFTLKIRSTKLEDSAMYFCASRRAEDQPQHFGDGTRLSIL.